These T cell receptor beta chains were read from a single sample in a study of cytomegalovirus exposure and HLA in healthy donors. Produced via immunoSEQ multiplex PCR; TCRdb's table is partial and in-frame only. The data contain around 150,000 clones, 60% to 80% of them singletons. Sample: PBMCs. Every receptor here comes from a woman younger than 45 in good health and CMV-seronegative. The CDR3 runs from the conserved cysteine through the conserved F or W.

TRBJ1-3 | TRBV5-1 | CASSPRTGPSGNTIYF
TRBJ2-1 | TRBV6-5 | CASSYRDSLYNEQFF
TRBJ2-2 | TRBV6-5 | CASSWDGTGDTGELFF
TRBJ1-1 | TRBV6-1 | CASSEYLEDTEAFF
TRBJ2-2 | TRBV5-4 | CASLQDRNTGELFF
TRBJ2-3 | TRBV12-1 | CASSLPGISGNTDTQYF
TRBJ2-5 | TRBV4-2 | CASSPLPSGWETQYF
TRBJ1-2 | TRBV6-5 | CASSSTRRNYGYTF
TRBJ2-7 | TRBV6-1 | CASRGDRGQYEQYF
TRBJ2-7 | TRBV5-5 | CASSLDTGASYEQYF
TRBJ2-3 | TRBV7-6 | CASSSKGALGTDTQYF
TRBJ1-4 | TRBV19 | CASSTAGSTNEKLFF
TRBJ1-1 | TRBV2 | CASSVTATEAFF
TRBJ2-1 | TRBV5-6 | CASSPGLANEQFF
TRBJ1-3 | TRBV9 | CASSGGLLSSGNTIYF
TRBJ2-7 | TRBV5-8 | CASSLLFSGQGTDEQYF
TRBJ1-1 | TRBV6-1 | CASRKDRDTEAFF
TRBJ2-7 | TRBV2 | CASSVQGAHEQYF
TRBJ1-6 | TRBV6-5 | CASSRQNSPLHF
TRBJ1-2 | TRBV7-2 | CASSLEGIRAGYTF
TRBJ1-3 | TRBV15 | CATRVGQRSGNTIYF
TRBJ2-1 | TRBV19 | CASSSQGALTYNEQFF
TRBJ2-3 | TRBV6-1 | CASSESLLAGKDTQYF
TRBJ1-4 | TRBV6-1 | CASSEERDDEKLFF
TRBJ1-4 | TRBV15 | CATTRGQGSTNEKLFF
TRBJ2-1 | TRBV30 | CAGGLYNEQFF
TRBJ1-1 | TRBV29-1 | CSVVRGPSGAFF
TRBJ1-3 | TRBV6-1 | CASSRDRSSGNTIYF
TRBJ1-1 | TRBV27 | CASHPAGIGTEAFF
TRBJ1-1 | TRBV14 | CASSLGRAFIAEAFF
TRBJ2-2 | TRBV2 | CASSRQGDTGELFF
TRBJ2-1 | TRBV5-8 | CASSLQGLTYNEQFF
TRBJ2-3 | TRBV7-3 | CASSPLSWDREDTDAQYF